This T cell receptor (beta chain) appears in the sequencing data of a study of shared clonotypes between healthy human individuals. This CDR3 is built from 15 residues. Germline values: CDR1 MNHEY, CDR2 SVGAGI. V lost 7 bases and J lost 2, with 14 bases in between. In the original workflow: There were no quality scores in the junction-only immunoSEQ sequences, so filtering differed. The assay was immunoSEQ multiplex PCR, and TCRdb's table has in-frame clones only and misses some. D and trimming come from the DNA, and the V and J calls and clone size come from that table. Of a few million clones listed, roughly nine tenths were seen once; the top ten hold 0.13% to 0.15%. Note on this clone: Its antigen remains unknown.

General study findings and limits: Limited genetic and exposure-history diversity came from having few donors. Larger richness was generally estimated for naive than memory subsets.

The receptor comes from a man between 18 and 35 years old in good health. The chain joins TRBV6-5 to TRBJ2-2, with a weak D call TRBD1 (5 bases). The sequencing input was naive CD4+ T cells sorted from blood. The subset is: CD45RA+ positively selected. CDR3 loop: CASTLSGANTGELFF. In nucleotides, the CDR3 is TGTGCCAGCACCCTCAGTGGGGCAAACACCGGGGAGCTGTTTTTT.